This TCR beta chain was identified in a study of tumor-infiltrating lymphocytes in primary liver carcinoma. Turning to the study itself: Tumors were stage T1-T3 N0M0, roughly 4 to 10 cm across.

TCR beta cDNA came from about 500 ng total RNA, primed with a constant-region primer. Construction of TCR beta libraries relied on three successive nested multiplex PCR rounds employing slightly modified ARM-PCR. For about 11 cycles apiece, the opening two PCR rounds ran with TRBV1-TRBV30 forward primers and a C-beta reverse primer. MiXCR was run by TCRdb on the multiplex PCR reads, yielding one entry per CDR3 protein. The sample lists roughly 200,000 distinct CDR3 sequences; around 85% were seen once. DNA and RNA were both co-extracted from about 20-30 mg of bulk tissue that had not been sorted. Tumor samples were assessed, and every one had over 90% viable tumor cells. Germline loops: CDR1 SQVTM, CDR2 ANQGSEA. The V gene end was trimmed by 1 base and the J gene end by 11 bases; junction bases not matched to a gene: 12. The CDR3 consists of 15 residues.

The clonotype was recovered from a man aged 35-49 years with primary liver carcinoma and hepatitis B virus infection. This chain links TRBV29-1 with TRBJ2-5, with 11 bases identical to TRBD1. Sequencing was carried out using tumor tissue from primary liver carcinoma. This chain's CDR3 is CSVEADRGRTENQYF. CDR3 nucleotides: TGCAGCGTTGAAGCGGACAGGGGGCGAACAGAGAATCAGTACTTC.